This T cell receptor (beta chain) appears in the sequencing data of a study of beta chain features in type 1 diabetes. Expressed TCRB transcripts were sequenced after all isolated RNA was converted to cDNA. Profiling relied on immunoSEQ multiplex PCR, and the TCRdb table lists in-frame clones only, not all of them. The table lists under 950,000 clones, 17% of them singletons. Worth noting for this clone: No antigen is known for it.

Germline V gives CDR1 SGHNT, CDR2 YYREEE (reference sequence). This CDR3 is 13 amino acids long. V gave up 4 bases and J gave up 7 bases; unmatched junction bases: 4. Every donor had blood drawn once into heparin, approximately 110 mL on average. Study-wide results and limits: Still unanswered here is whether HLA type influences TCRB rearrangement.

Specimen: naive CD4+ T cells from blood. This clonotype originated in a woman aged 18-29 years in good health. J is TRBJ2-1 and V is TRBV5-4, with 8 positions matching TRBD2. In DNA, the CDR3 is TGTGCCAGCAGCACGGGACTAGTAAATGAGCAGTTCTTC. It codes for CASSTGLVNEQFF.